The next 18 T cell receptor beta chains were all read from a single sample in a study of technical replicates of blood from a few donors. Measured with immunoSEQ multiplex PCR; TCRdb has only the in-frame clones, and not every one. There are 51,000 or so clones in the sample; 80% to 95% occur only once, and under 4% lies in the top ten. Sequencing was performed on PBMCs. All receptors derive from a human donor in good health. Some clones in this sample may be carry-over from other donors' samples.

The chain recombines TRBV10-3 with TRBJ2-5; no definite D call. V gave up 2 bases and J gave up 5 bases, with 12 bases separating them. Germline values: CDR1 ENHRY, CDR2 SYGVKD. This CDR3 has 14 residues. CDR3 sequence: CAISEPRQRETQYF. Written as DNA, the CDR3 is TGTGCCATCAGTGAGCCGCGGCAAAGGGAGACCCAGTACTTC.

This chain's CDR3 is CASSQEGTSGGLSYEQYF. CDR3 nucleotides: TGTGCCAGCAGCCAAGAAGGGACTAGCGGGGGTTTATCCTACGAGCAGTACTTC. This rearrangement joins TRBV4-2 to TRBJ2-7; 14 bases fit TRBD2. Germline loops: CDR1 LGHNA, CDR2 YNFKEQ. The J segment lost 1 base and the V segment lost 0 bases, leaving 5 bases of the junction unmatched. CDR3 length equals 18 residues.

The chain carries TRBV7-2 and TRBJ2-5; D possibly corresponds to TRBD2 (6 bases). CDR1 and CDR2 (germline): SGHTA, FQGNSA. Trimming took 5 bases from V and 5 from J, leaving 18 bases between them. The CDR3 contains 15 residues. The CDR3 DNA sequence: TGTGCCAGCAGCCGTCTGGGCCTGGAGGGGGAGACCCAGTACTTC. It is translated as CASSRLGLEGETQYF.

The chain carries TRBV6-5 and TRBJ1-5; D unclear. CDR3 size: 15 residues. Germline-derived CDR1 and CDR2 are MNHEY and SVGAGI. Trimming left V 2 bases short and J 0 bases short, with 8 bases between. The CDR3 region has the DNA TGTGCCAGCAGTTACGACGGGGTTAGCAATCAGCCCCAGCATTTT. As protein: CASSYDGVSNQPQHF.

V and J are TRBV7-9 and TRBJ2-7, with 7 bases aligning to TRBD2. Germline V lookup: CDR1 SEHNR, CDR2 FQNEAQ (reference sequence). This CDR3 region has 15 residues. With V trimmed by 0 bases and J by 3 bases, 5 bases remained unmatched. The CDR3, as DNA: TGTGCCAGCAGCTTAGCGGCGGGAGCCGGCTACGAGCAGTACTTC. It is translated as CASSLAAGAGYEQYF.

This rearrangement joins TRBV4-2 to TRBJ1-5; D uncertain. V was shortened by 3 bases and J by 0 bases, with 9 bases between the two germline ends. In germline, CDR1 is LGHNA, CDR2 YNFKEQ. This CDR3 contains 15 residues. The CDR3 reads CASSQSPNSNQPQHF. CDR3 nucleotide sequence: TGTGCCAGCAGCCAGTCCCCTAATAGCAATCAGCCCCAGCATTTT.

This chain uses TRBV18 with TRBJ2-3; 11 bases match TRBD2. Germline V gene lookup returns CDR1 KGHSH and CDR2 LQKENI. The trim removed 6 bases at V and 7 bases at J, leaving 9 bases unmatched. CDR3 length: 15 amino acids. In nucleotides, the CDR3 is TGTGCCAGCTCCCAAGCTAGCGGGAGGTTTAATACGCAGTATTTT. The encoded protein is CASSQASGRFNTQYF.

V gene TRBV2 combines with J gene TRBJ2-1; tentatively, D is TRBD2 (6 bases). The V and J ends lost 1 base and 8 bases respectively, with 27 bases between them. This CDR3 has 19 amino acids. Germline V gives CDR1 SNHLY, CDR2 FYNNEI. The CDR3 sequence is CASSEEISGRGPRPYEQFF. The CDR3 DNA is TGTGCCAGCAGTGAAGAGATTAGCGGTAGGGGTCCCCGGCCCTATGAGCAGTTCTTC.

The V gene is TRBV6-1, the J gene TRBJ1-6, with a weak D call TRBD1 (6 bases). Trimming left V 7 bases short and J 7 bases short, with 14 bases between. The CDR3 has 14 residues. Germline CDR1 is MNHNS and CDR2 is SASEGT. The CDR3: CASNPVRGNSPLHF. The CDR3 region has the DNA TGTGCCAGCAACCCTGTCAGGGGAAATTCACCCCTCCACTTT.

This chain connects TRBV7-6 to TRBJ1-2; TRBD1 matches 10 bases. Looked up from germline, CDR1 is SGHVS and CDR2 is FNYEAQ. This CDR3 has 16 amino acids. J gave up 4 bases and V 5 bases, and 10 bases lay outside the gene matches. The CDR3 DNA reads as TGTGCCAGCAGCAGCCAGACAGGGGGCTTGGTCTATGGCTACACCTTC. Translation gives CASSSQTGGLVYGYTF.

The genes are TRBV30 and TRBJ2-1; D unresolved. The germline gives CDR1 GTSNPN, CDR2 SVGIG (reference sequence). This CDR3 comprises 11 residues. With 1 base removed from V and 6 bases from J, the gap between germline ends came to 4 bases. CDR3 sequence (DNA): TGTGCCTGGAGTGACTTCAATGAGCAGTTCTTC. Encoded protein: CAWSDFNEQFF.

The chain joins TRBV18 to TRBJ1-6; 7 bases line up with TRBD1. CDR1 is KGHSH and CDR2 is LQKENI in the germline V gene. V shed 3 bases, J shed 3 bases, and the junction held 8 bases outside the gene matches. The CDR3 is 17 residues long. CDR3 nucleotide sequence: TGTGCCAGCTCACCCAAACCAACAGGGGACTATAATTCACCCCTCCACTTT. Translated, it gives CASSPKPTGDYNSPLHF.

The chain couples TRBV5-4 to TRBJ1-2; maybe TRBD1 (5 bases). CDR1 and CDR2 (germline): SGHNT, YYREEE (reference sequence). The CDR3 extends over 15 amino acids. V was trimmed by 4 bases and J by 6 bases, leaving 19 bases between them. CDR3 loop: CASSRGGTGRDGYTF. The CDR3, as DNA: TGTGCCAGCAGCCGGGGGGGGACTGGGAGGGATGGCTACACCTTC.

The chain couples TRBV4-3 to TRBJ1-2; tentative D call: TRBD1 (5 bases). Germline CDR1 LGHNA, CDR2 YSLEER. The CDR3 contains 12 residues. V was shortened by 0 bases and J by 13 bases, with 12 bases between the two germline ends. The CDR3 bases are TGCGCCAGCAGCCAAGATGGCTTCAGGGTCACCTTC. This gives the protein CASSQDGFRVTF.

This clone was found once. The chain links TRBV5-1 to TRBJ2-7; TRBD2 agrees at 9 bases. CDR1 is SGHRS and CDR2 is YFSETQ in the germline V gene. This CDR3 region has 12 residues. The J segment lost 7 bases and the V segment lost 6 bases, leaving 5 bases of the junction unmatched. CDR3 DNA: TGCGCCAGCACGGCGGGAGGGAAGGAGCAGTACTTC. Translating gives CASTAGGKEQYF.

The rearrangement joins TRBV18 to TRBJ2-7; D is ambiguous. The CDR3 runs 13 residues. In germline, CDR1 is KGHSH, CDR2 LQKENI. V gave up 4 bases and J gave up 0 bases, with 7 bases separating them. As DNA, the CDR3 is TGTGCCAGCTCACTTACAGCCTCCTACGAGCAGTACTTC. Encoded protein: CASSLTASYEQYF.

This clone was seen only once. The CDR3 DNA follows: TGTGCCATCAGTGAGTCTATGTGGGGGCCCCACAATCAGCCCCAGCATTTT. This sequence encodes CAISESMWGPHNQPQHF. The chain couples TRBV10-3 to TRBJ1-5; weak D call: TRBD1 (6 bases). Germline values: CDR1 ENHRY, CDR2 SYGVKD. CDR3 length: 17 residues. V was clipped by 0 bases and J by 3 bases, with 15 bases between them.

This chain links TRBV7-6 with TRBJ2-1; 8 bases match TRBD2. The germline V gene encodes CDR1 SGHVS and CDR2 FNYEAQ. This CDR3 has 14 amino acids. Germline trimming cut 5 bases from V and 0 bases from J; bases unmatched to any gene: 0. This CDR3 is CASSRGGSYNEQFF. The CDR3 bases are TGTGCCAGCAGCCGGGGGGGCTCCTACAATGAGCAGTTCTTC.